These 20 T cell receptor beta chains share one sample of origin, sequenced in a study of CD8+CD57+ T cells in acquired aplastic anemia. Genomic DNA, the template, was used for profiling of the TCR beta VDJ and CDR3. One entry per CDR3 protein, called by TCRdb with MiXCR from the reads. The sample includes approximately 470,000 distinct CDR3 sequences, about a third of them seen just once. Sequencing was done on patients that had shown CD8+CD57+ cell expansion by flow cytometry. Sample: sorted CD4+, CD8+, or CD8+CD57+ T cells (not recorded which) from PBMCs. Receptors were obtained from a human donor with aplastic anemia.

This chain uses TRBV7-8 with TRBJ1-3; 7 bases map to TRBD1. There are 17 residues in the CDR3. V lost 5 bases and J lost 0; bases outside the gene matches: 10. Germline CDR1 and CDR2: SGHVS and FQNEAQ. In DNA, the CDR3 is TGTGCCAGCAGCGCAGGGACAGATCTTTACTCTGGAAACACCATATATTTT. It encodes CASSAGTDLYSGNTIYF.

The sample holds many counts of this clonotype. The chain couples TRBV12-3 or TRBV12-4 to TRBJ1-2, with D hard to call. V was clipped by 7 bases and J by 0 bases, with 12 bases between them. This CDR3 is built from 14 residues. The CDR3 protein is CASTRTEANYGYTF. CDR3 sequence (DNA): TGTGCCAGCACCCGGACGGAAGCTAACTATGGCTACACCTTC.

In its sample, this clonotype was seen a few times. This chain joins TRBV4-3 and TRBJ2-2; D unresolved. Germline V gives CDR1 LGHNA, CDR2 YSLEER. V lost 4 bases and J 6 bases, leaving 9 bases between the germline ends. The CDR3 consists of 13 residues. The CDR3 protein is CASSRYTAGELFF. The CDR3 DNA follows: TGCGCCAGCAGCCGCTACACGGCCGGGGAGCTGTTTTTT.

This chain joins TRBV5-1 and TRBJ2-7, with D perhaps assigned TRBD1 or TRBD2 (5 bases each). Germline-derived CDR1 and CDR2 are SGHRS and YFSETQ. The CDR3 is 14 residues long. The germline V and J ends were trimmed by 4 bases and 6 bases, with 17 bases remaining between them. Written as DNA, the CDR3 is TGCGCCAGCAGCCCACCGGGACGACGCATCGAGCAGTACTTC. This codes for CASSPPGRRIEQYF. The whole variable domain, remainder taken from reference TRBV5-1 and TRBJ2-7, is KAGVTQTPRYLIKTRGQQVTLSCSPISGHRSVSWYQQTPGQGLQFLFEYFSETQRNKGNFPGRFSGRQFSNSRSEMNVSTLELGDSALYLCASSPPGRRIEQYFGPGTRLTVT.

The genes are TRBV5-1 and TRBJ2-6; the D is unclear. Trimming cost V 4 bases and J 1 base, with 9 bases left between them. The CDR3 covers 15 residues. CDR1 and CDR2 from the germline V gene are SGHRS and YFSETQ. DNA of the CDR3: TGCGCCAGCAGCGTGGACGGTTCTGGGGCCAACGTCCTGACTTTC. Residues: CASSVDGSGANVLTF.

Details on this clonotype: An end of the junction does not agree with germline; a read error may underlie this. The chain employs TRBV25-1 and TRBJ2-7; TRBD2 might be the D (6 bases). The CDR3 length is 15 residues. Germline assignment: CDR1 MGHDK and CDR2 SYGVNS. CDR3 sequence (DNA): TGTGCCAGCAGTGCTAGAGACTCCAGGTCGGGGGAAGCGCACTTC. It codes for CASSARDSRSGEAHF.

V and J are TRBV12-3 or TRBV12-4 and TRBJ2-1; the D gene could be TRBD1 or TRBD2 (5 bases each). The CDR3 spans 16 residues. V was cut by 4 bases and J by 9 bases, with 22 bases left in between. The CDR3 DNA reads TGTGCCAGCAGTTCTTCCGGGACGGTAAATGGGGGTGAGCAGTTCTTC. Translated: CASSSSGTVNGGEQFF.

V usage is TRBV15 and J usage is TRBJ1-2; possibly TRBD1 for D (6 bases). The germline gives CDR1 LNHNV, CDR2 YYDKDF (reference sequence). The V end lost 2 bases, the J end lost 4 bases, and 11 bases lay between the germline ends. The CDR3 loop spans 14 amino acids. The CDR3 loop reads CATSRRTDSYGYTF. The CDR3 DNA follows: TGTGCCACCAGCAGACGGACAGACTCCTATGGCTACACCTTC. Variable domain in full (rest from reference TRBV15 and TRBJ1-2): DAMVIQNPRYQVTQFGKPVTLSCSQTLNHNVMYWYQQKSSQAPKLLFHYYDKDFNNEADTPDNFQSRRPNTSFCFLDIRSPGLGDTAMYLCATSRRTDSYGYTFGSGTRLTVV.

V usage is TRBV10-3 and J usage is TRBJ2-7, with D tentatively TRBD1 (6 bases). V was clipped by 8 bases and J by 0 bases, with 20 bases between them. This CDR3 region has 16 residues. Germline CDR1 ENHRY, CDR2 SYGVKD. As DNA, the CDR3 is TGTGCCATCTCATTGCCCCCAGGGGCCAGCTCCTACGAGCAGTACTTC. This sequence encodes CAISLPPGASSYEQYF.

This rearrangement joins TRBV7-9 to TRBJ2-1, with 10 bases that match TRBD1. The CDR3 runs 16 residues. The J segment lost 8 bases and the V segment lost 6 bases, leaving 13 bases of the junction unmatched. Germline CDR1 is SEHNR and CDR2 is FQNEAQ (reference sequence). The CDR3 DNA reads TGTGCCAGCAGTTGGAACCGGGACAGGGGAAGCGATGAGCAGTTCTTC. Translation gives CASSWNRDRGSDEQFF.

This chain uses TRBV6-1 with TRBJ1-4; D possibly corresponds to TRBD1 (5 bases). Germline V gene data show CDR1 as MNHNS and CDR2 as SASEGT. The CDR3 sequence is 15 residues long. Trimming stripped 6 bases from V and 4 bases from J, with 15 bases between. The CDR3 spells CASRITSGHNEKLFF. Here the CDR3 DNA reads TGTGCCAGCAGAATAACTAGCGGACATAATGAAAAACTGTTTTTT.

The CDR3 is CASSYTPLGEQYV. The CDR3, as DNA: TGTGCCAGCAGTTACACGCCGTTGGGCGAGCAGTACGTC. The rearrangement uses TRBV6-4 and TRBJ2-7; D gene ambiguous. CDR1 is MRHNA and CDR2 is SNTAGT in the germline V gene. Trimming cost V 5 bases and J 6 bases, with 14 bases left between them. The CDR3 totals 13 residues.

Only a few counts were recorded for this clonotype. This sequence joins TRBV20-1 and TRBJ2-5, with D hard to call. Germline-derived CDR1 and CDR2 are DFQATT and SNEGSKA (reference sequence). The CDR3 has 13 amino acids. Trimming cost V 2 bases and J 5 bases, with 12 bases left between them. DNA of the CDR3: TGCAGTGCTAGATACCCCCTCCAGGAGACCCAGTACTTC. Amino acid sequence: CSARYPLQETQYF.

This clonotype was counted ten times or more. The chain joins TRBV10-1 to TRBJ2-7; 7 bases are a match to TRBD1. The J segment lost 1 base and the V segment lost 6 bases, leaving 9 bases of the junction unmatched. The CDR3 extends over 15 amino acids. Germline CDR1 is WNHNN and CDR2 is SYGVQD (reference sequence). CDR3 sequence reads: CASSADRANSYEQYF. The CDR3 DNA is TGCGCCAGCAGCGCTGACAGGGCTAATTCCTACGAGCAGTACTTC.

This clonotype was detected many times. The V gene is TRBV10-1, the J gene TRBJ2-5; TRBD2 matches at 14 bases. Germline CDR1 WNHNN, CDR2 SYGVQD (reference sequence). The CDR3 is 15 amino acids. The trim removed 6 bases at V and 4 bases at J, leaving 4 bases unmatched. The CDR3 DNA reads TGCGCCAGCAGCGAAGGGACTAGCGGGAGAGAGACCCAGTACTTC. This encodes CASSEGTSGRETQYF.

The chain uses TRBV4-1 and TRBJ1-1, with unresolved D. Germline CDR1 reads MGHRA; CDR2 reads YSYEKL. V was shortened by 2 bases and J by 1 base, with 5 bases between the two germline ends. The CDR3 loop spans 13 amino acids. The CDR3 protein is CASSQIRNTEAFF. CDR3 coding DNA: TGCGCCAGCAGCCAAATAAGGAACACTGAAGCTTTCTTT.

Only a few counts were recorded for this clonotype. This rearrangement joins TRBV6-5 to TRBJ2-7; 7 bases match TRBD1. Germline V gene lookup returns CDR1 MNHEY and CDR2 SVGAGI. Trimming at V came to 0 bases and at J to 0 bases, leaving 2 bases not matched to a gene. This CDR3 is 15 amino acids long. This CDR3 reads CASSYSWDSSYEQYF. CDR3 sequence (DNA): TGTGCCAGCAGTTACTCCTGGGACAGCTCCTACGAGCAGTACTTC.

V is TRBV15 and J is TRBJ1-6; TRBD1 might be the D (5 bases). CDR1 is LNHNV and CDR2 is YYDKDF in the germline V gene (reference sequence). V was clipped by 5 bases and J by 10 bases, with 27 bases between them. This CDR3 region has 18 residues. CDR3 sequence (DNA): TGTGCCACCAGCTCGACCGGTACGGGGGGTCAACGGGAATCACCCCTCCACTTT. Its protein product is CATSSTGTGGQRESPLHF.

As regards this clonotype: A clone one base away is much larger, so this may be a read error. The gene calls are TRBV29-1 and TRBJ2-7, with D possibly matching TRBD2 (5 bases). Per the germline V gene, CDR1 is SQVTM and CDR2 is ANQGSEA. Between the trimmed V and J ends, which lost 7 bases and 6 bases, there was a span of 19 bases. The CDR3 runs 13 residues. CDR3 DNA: TGCAGCGCGGAGGACTTGCTTTTAACCGAGCAGTACTTC. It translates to CSAEDLLLTEQYF.

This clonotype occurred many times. For the CDR3, the DNA is TGTGCCAGCAGCTTAGACAGGGTTGGAAACACCATATATTTT. Protein: CASSLDRVGNTIYF. The chain is built from TRBV7-6 and TRBJ1-3, with a possible D match to TRBD1 (6 bases). Germline V lookup: CDR1 SGHVS, CDR2 FNYEAQ. The CDR3 extends over 14 amino acids. Trimming shortened V by 1 base and J by 3 bases, and 7 bases separated the two germline ends.